This is a list of T cell receptor beta chains from one sample in a study of blood T cell repertoires in COVID-19. Some clones are missing from TCRdb's copy, which holds only in-frame ones; the method was immunoSEQ multiplex PCR. The data hold around 250,000 clones, with 80% to 90% observed a single time. Sequencing used peripheral blood. The receptors were gathered from an elderly man with acute or convalescent COVID-19. CDR3s include the opening cysteine and the closing phenylalanine or tryptophan. A D gene is named only where the DNA matches it firmly. Part of the rows lack a size; the others show once, few, many or a class for expanded clones.

j_call,clone_size,d_call,v_call,cdr3_aa,cdr3_nt
TRBJ2-2,NA,NA,TRBV9,CASSVNIGPGTGELFF,TGTGCCAGCAGCGTAAATATAGGCCCGGGGACCGGGGAGCTGTTTTTT
TRBJ1-4,NA,TRBD1,TRBV5-4,CASSLRTGILEKLFF,TGTGCCAGCAGCCTCCGGACAGGGATTCTGGAAAAACTGTTTTTT
TRBJ1-2,NA,NA,TRBV5-4,CASSFGVSGDYGYTF,TGTGCCAGCAGCTTTGGGGTTAGCGGGGACTATGGCTACACCTTC
TRBJ2-7,NA,NA,TRBV7-9,CASSSGDSYEQYF,TGTGCCAGCAGCTCGGGGGACAGCTACGAGCAGTACTTC
TRBJ2-1,once,TRBD2,TRBV7-2,CASSLLAGTSYNEQFF,TGTGCCAGCAGCCTCTTAGCGGGGACTTCCTACAATGAGCAGTTCTTC
TRBJ2-5,NA,NA,TRBV7-2,CASSRRGAQETQYF,TGTGCCAGCAGCCGCCGGGGGGCCCAAGAGACCCAGTACTTC
TRBJ1-3,NA,NA,TRBV3-1/TRBV3-2,CASSKTQNSGNTIYF,TGTGCCAGCAGCAAAACCCAGAACTCTGGAAACACCATATATTTT
TRBJ1-1,few,NA,TRBV12-3/TRBV12-4,CASRKQGNTEAFF,TGTGCCAGCAGAAAACAGGGGAACACTGAAGCTTTCTTT
TRBJ2-1,few,TRBD2,TRBV24-1,CATSDLTSGRQFF,TGTGCCACCAGTGATCTGACTAGCGGGAGGCAGTTCTTC
TRBJ1-4,NA,NA,TRBV6-5,CASSYSQTNEKLFF,TGTGCCAGCAGTTACTCACAAACTAATGAAAAACTGTTTTTT
TRBJ1-2,NA,TRBD1,TRBV2,CASIPGQGDYGYTF,TGTGCCAGCATCCCGGGACAGGGTGACTATGGCTACACCTTC
TRBJ1-1,few,NA,TRBV5-1,CASSLARDTKNTEAFF,TGCGCCAGCAGCTTGGCCAGAGACACAAAGAACACTGAAGCTTTCTTT
TRBJ1-2,NA,TRBD1,TRBV28,CASRLMGQVANYGYTF,TGTGCCAGCAGATTAATGGGACAGGTAGCTAACTATGGCTACACCTTC
TRBJ2-5,few,NA,TRBV5-1,CASSFPEETQYF,TGCGCCAGCAGCTTCCCGGAAGAGACCCAGTACTTC
TRBJ2-1,once,NA,TRBV6-5,CASSPRGAGQNEQFF,TGTGCCAGCAGTCCCCGAGGAGCAGGGCAAAATGAGCAGTTCTTC
TRBJ1-5,NA,TRBD1,TRBV19,CASSQLGTGGSQPQHF,TGTGCCAGTAGTCAACTCGGGACAGGGGGCTCTCAGCCCCAGCATTTT
TRBJ1-5,NA,TRBD1,TRBV19,CASSISSGGTLNQPQHF,TGTGCCAGTAGTATTTCGTCAGGGGGCACATTGAATCAGCCCCAGCATTTT
TRBJ2-4,NA,NA,TRBV28,CASSPPDRPKNIQYF,TGTGCCAGCAGCCCTCCAGACAGGCCAAAAAACATTCAGTACTTC
TRBJ2-5,NA,TRBD1,TRBV7-6,CASSLGQGVQETQYF,TGTGCCAGCAGCTTGGGACAGGGGGTCCAAGAGACCCAGTACTTC
TRBJ1-1,few,TRBD1,TRBV5-4,CASSPYRGTEAFF,TGTGCCAGCAGCCCTTACAGGGGGACTGAAGCTTTCTTT
TRBJ2-1,NA,NA,TRBV7-2,CASSPAGGYEQFF,TGTGCCAGCAGCCCCGCAGGAGGGTATGAGCAGTTCTTC
TRBJ1-4,NA,NA,TRBV2,CASSMTDATNEKLFF,TGTGCCAGCAGTATGACAGACGCAACTAATGAAAAACTGTTTTTT
TRBJ1-6,NA,NA,TRBV5-5,CASSPGPGDSPLHF,TGTGCCAGCAGTCCGGGACCAGGGGATTCACCCCTCCACTTT
TRBJ2-7,NA,TRBD1,TRBV3-1/TRBV3-2,CASSHGRDRGLEQYF,TGTGCCAGCAGCCACGGCCGGGACAGGGGGCTCGAGCAGTACTTC
TRBJ1-5,once,TRBD1,TRBV5-8,CASSYAWGRGVGNQPQHF,TGTGCCAGCAGCTACGCCTGGGGCAGGGGGGTTGGAAATCAGCCCCAGCATTTT
TRBJ2-7,NA,NA,TRBV30,CAWSPTGRVSYEQYF,TGTGCCTGGAGTCCGACGGGTCGGGTCTCCTACGAGCAGTACTTC
TRBJ2-7,NA,NA,TRBV6-5,CASSYELDTPYEQYF,TGTGCCAGCAGTTACGAACTAGATACCCCCTACGAGCAGTACTTC
TRBJ2-7,NA,TRBD2,TRBV3-1/TRBV3-2,CASSPQGSSGRAYEQYF,TGTGCCAGCAGCCCGCAGGGGTCTAGCGGGAGGGCTTACGAGCAGTACTTC
TRBJ1-2,NA,TRBD1,TRBV28,CASSSGGLGDGYTF,TGTGCCAGCAGTTCAGGGGGACTGGGGGATGGCTACACCTTC
TRBJ1-1,NA,NA,TRBV9,CASSPAGSNTEAFF,TGTGCCAGCAGCCCCGCGGGGTCGAACACTGAAGCTTTCTTT
TRBJ2-7,NA,NA,TRBV28,CASSLWVDISYEQYF,TGTGCCAGCAGTTTATGGGTGGACATCTCTTACGAGCAGTACTTC
TRBJ1-1,NA,NA,TRBV19,CASSKFAGIAEAFF,TGTGCCAGTAGTAAGTTTGCAGGGATTGCTGAAGCTTTCTTT
TRBJ2-3,NA,TRBD2,TRBV6-1,CASSERWGGLAGVTDTQYF,TGTGCCAGCAGTGAACGGTGGGGTGGGCTAGCGGGAGTCACAGATACGCAGTATTTT
TRBJ2-7,NA,NA,TRBV6-5,CASCPGYGYEQYF,TGTGCCAGCTGCCCGGGATACGGCTACGAGCAGTACTTC
TRBJ2-1,NA,TRBD2,TRBV20-1,CSATGLVDQFF,TGCAGTGCTACGGGACTAGTGGATCAGTTCTTC
TRBJ1-1,NA,TRBD1,TRBV7-3,CASSPFGTVSADTEAFF,TGTGCCAGCAGCCCCTTTGGGACAGTGAGTGCGGACACTGAAGCTTTCTTT
TRBJ2-4,NA,NA,TRBV19,CASSPKGRKGGGTNIQYF,TGTGCCAGTAGTCCAAAAGGGCGCAAGGGAGGGGGAACGAACATTCAGTACTTC
TRBJ2-7,NA,TRBD2,TRBV6-5,CASRIAGIATYEQYF,TGTGCCAGCAGGATAGCGGGGATAGCGACCTACGAGCAGTACTTC
TRBJ2-3,once,TRBD1,TRBV2,CASSTRDRVPDTQYF,TGTGCCAGCAGCACCCGGGACAGGGTCCCAGATACGCAGTATTTT
TRBJ1-5,NA,TRBD1,TRBV10-1,CASSEFSKGTDLHSNQPQHF,TGCGCCAGCAGTGAGTTCTCAAAGGGGACAGACCTCCATAGCAATCAGCCCCAGCATTTT
TRBJ2-1,NA,TRBD2,TRBV4-1,CASSQGLAGHNEQFF,TGCGCCAGCAGCCAGGGACTAGCGGGTCACAATGAGCAGTTCTTC
TRBJ2-1,NA,NA,TRBV9,CASAPRAGRSYNEQFF,TGTGCCAGCGCCCCCAGGGCAGGGCGCTCCTACAATGAGCAGTTCTTC
TRBJ2-7,NA,TRBD2,TRBV4-2,CASSHGTSISGAYEQYF,TGTGCCAGCAGCCACGGGACTAGCATCTCAGGGGCCTACGAGCAGTACTTC
TRBJ1-3,NA,TRBD1,TRBV29-1,CSVEPGGGNTIYF,TGCAGCGTTGAGCCAGGGGGTGGAAACACCATATATTTT
TRBJ1-2,NA,TRBD1,TRBV28,CASSLWADRGNGYTF,TGTGCCAGCAGTTTATGGGCAGACAGGGGCAATGGCTACACCTTC
TRBJ2-3,once,TRBD1,TRBV7-2,CASSFRTGSGTDTQYF,TGTGCCAGCAGCTTCCGGACAGGGTCCGGCACAGATACGCAGTATTTT
TRBJ1-2,NA,TRBD1,TRBV5-1,CASSSDRGRGGYTF,TGCGCCAGCAGCTCTGACAGGGGAAGGGGCGGCTACACCTTC
TRBJ2-7,NA,TRBD1,TRBV6-6,CASSDREPYEQYF,TGTGCCAGCAGTGACAGGGAGCCCTACGAGCAGTACTTC
TRBJ1-4,NA,NA,TRBV15,CATSRGPPIATNEKLFF,TGTGCCACCAGCAGGGGCCCGCCTATTGCAACTAATGAAAAACTGTTTTTT
TRBJ1-5,NA,NA,TRBV5-1,CASSLESSPGQPQHF,TGCGCCAGCAGCTTGGAGTCCAGTCCGGGTCAGCCCCAGCATTTT
TRBJ2-3,NA,TRBD2,TRBV7-2,CASSYGPGLAGGFFNTQYF,TGTGCCAGCAGCTATGGGCCGGGACTAGCGGGAGGATTCTTTAATACGCAGTATTTT
TRBJ2-3,few,TRBD2,TRBV5-1,CASSYGTSGAIDTQYF,TGCGCCAGCAGTTACGGGACTAGCGGGGCGATAGATACGCAGTATTTT